The rows below give T cell receptor beta chains drawn from one sample of a study of cytomegalovirus exposure and HLA in healthy donors. The repertoire was sequenced with immunoSEQ multiplex PCR; TCRdb's copy has only in-frame clones and lacks some. This sample carries more than 90,000 clones, about 70% of them seen once, and the ten largest clones take about 9%. The sequenced sample was PBMCs. Receptors were obtained from a man aged 25 to 40 in good health and CMV-seropositive. The CDR3 runs from the conserved cysteine through the conserved F or W.

cdr3_aa: CASSLKGDWDDRPYEQYF
v_call: TRBV27
j_call: TRBJ2-7

cdr3_aa: CASSLTGNGNTIYF
v_call: TRBV28
j_call: TRBJ1-3

cdr3_aa: CASSMARGYEQYF
v_call: TRBV5-5
j_call: TRBJ2-7

cdr3_aa: CASSSGQAWAQYF
v_call: TRBV14
j_call: TRBJ2-3

cdr3_aa: CASSRGQMYQETQYF
v_call: TRBV19
j_call: TRBJ2-5

cdr3_aa: CASSIRDTYNQPQHF
v_call: TRBV19
j_call: TRBJ1-5

cdr3_aa: CASRPRGYTDTQYF
v_call: TRBV19
j_call: TRBJ2-3

cdr3_aa: CASSQDWGQGDYGYTF
v_call: TRBV4-2
j_call: TRBJ1-2

cdr3_aa: CASSVGTGTLDLDGYTF
v_call: TRBV19
j_call: TRBJ1-2

cdr3_aa: CSVEQGWNTEAFF
v_call: TRBV29-1
j_call: TRBJ1-1

cdr3_aa: CASSSPPGYPLDTEAFF
v_call: TRBV9
j_call: TRBJ1-1

cdr3_aa: CASSQEPGQGGTEAFF
v_call: TRBV4-1
j_call: TRBJ1-1

cdr3_aa: CASSVERTPKETQYF
v_call: TRBV9
j_call: TRBJ2-5

cdr3_aa: CASSPRGGGSNEQFF
v_call: TRBV7-9
j_call: TRBJ2-1

cdr3_aa: CASSLASVNTGELFF
v_call: TRBV11-3
j_call: TRBJ2-2

cdr3_aa: CASSAAGRGGAEAFF
v_call: TRBV9
j_call: TRBJ1-1

cdr3_aa: CASSLVSSGEETQYF
v_call: TRBV5-4
j_call: TRBJ2-5

cdr3_aa: CASSSLRANYGYTF
v_call: TRBV6-6
j_call: TRBJ1-2

cdr3_aa: CASTLTQGAPGTQYF
v_call: TRBV5-1
j_call: TRBJ2-5

cdr3_aa: CASSVDRAPYNEQFF
v_call: TRBV6-1
j_call: TRBJ2-1

cdr3_aa: CASSQDQGLSDEQFF
v_call: TRBV4-2
j_call: TRBJ2-1

cdr3_aa: CASSDWGGARDTQYF
v_call: TRBV6-1
j_call: TRBJ2-3

cdr3_aa: CASSQDRGPFYGYTF
v_call: TRBV5-6
j_call: TRBJ1-2

cdr3_aa: CATSKGLTNTEAFF
v_call: TRBV6-5
j_call: TRBJ1-1

cdr3_aa: CASSLTGVDNEQFF
v_call: TRBV5-1
j_call: TRBJ2-1

cdr3_aa: CASSLWENEQYF
v_call: TRBV7-8
j_call: TRBJ2-7

cdr3_aa: CASSEYQDRVSPLHF
v_call: TRBV25-1
j_call: TRBJ1-6

cdr3_aa: CASSPSGRVDTQYF
v_call: TRBV7-3
j_call: TRBJ2-3

cdr3_aa: CASAVGNQPQHF
v_call: TRBV6-1
j_call: TRBJ1-5

cdr3_aa: CASSLVAGQAYNEQFF
v_call: TRBV5-6
j_call: TRBJ2-1

cdr3_aa: CASSGWTSGGRAYQETQYF
v_call: TRBV7-9
j_call: TRBJ2-5

cdr3_aa: CASSQEVGRPPSTDTQYF
v_call: TRBV4-1
j_call: TRBJ2-3

cdr3_aa: CASSRRGRTGELFF
v_call: TRBV7-2
j_call: TRBJ2-2

cdr3_aa: CASSLDGRINEQYF
v_call: TRBV5-4
j_call: TRBJ2-7

cdr3_aa: CASSVQGANVLTF
v_call: TRBV5-4
j_call: TRBJ2-6